This T cell receptor (beta chain) is from a study of blood T cell repertoires in COVID-19. Study background: PBMCs, B-cell-depleted T cells, or T cells provided the cDNA or gDNA that made up the material.

Libraries were prepared by immunoSEQ multiplex PCR; TCRdb keeps only in-frame clonotypes and omits some of them. The sample lists about 66,000 clones, about four fifths occurring once. CDR3 length: 13 amino acids. V lost 5 bases and J 4 bases, leaving 9 bases between the germline ends. CDR1 and CDR2 from the germline V gene are MDHEN and SYDVKM. The J gene is TRBJ1-5, the V gene TRBV28; no clear D. The origin of this receptor is a human donor in a cohort sampled during active COVID-19. Sequencing was carried out using peripheral blood. The DNA for the CDR3 is TGTGCCAGCAGTCCCAGGAAAAATCAGCCCCAGCATTTT. Translated, it gives CASSPRKNQPQHF.